This T cell receptor (beta chain) is drawn from a study of beta chain features in type 1 diabetes. Looking at the study overall: Researchers looked at fewer than 120,000,000 sorted cells across all samples.

Expressed TCRB transcripts were sequenced after all isolated RNA was converted to cDNA. Produced via immunoSEQ multiplex PCR; TCRdb's table is partial and in-frame only. The table has over 120,000 clones, around 8.7% seen once. This CDR3 has 18 amino acids. In germline, CDR1 is LGHNA, CDR2 YNFKEQ. V was clipped by 1 base and J by 0 bases, with 16 bases between them. V usage is TRBV4-2 and J usage is TRBJ1-3; no definite D call. The receptor's source is a man younger than 35 in good health. Sequenced input: central memory CD4+ T cells from blood. The CDR3 coding sequence is TGTGCCAGCAGCCAAGGGTTGGAGGGCTTGAGCTCTGGAAACACCATATATTTT. Its translation is CASSQGLEGLSSGNTIYF.